These T cell receptor beta chains were read from a single sample in a study of T cells in tuberculosis. Sequencing used immunoSEQ multiplex PCR; TCRdb keeps in-frame clones, though not all of them. The sample includes tens of thousands of clones, more than 90% of them seen just once. The source was PBMCs, collected at tuberculosis diagnosis. These receptors all come from an adult with tuberculosis. Each CDR3 is given with its conserved first and last residue. A D gene is named only where the DNA matches it firmly. Size is stated for part of the rows, as once, few or many counts, or as a class when the clone is expanded.

j_call v_call clone_size d_call cdr3_nt cdr3_aa
TRBJ2-2 TRBV6-1 . . TGTGCCAGCAGTGAAGATGGGCCAGCGGAGAACACCGGGGAGCTGTTTTTT CASSEDGPAENTGELFF
TRBJ1-2 TRBV6-6 . TRBD1 TGTGCCAGCACTCCGGGACAGGGAGAGGGTAACTATGGCTACACCTTC CASTPGQGEGNYGYTF
TRBJ2-1 TRBV7-8 . TRBD2 TGTGCCAGCAGCTTAGGAGGAAGCGGGAGGCAGTACAATGAGCAGTTCTTC CASSLGGSGRQYNEQFF
TRBJ2-7 TRBV6-6 once . TGTGCCAGCAGTTCCAATTCCTACGAGCAGTACTTC CASSSNSYEQYF
TRBJ2-1 TRBV7-9 . TRBD1 TGTGCCAGCAGCTTAAGGGACAGGGTAGGCAATGAGCAGTTCTTC CASSLRDRVGNEQFF
TRBJ2-1 TRBV19 . TRBD2 TGTGCCAGTAGTATTAGAGCGGGAGTATATCGGAGGTGGTTCTTC CASSIRAGVYRRWFF
TRBJ1-4 TRBV7-6 . . TGTGCCAGCAGCTCCGCAGGGGAAAAACTGTTTTTT CASSSAGEKLFF
TRBJ2-5 TRBV10-1 . . TGCGCCAGCAGCCCAGGGGGTCCCGGAGGGGAGACCCAGTACTTC CASSPGGPGGETQYF
TRBJ2-3 TRBV4-1 . TRBD2 TGCGCCAGCAGCCACTCCCCGGGACTAGCGGGAGTTAATACGCAGTATTTT CASSHSPGLAGVNTQYF
TRBJ2-7 TRBV5-6 . TRBD2 TGTGCCAGCAGCTTTTTAAGGTTTTTGGGCGGGGGAAATTACGAGCAGTACTTC CASSFLRFLGGGNYEQYF
TRBJ2-2 TRBV7-9 once TRBD1 TGTGCCAGCAGCAAGACAGGGAGTCGAATGAGCGGGGAGCTGTTTTTT CASSKTGSRMSGELFF
TRBJ2-7 TRBV9 . TRBD2 TGTGCCAGCAGCACTGGACTAGCGGCTACCTACGAGCAGTACTTC CASSTGLAATYEQYF
TRBJ1-1 TRBV28 few . TGTGCCAGCAAAACCGCTGGGCAAGGGGTCATGAACACTGAAGCTTTCTTT CASKTAGQGVMNTEAFF
TRBJ2-5 TRBV5-1 . TRBD2 TGCGCCAGCAGCTTCGGAAGCGGGAGAGGCCAAGAGACCCAGTACTTC CASSFGSGRGQETQYF
TRBJ1-1 TRBV10-1 once TRBD1 TGCGCCAGCAGTGAGTCCCCAACAGGGGGGACTGAAGCTTTCTTT CASSESPTGGTEAFF
TRBJ1-2 TRBV7-2 . . TGTGCCAGCAGCTTACTCAGGGCCCTCTATGGCTACACCTTC CASSLLRALYGYTF
TRBJ1-5 TRBV7-8 . . TGTGCCAGCAGCTTAGTAATCTGGGGAGGGAGCGATCAGCCCCAGCATTTT CASSLVIWGGSDQPQHF
TRBJ1-1 TRBV7-2 . TRBD1 TGTGCCAGCAGCTTAAACAGGGGATGGGCTGAAGCTTTCTTT CASSLNRGWAEAFF
TRBJ2-1 TRBV29-1 . . TGCAGCGTTGATTTGACAGTTAAGTTCTTC CSVDLTVKFF
TRBJ1-2 TRBV13 . . TGTGCCAGCAGCTTAGAGCAGGGGTACTATGGCTACACCTTC CASSLEQGYYGYTF
TRBJ1-1 TRBV4-3 . . TGCGCCAGCAGCCAAGAGGGTTTCCAGGGAACGGGGAACACTGAAGCTTTCTTT CASSQEGFQGTGNTEAFF
TRBJ2-7 TRBV10-3 . TRBD1 TGTGCCATCAGTACCGGGACAGCGAGCTCCTACGAGCAGTACTTC CAISTGTASSYEQYF
TRBJ1-2 TRBV5-4 . TRBD1 TGTGCCAGCAGCTTGGGACAGGGAACCACTCTTTATGGCTACACCTTC CASSLGQGTTLYGYTF
TRBJ2-7 TRBV9 once . TGTGCCAGCAGCGAAGGAGGCTCCTACGAGCAGTACTTC CASSEGGSYEQYF
TRBJ2-2 TRBV21-1 once . TGTGCCAGCAGCGAACAGGGGGCTCTAGAGGCCGGGGAGCTGTTTTTT CASSEQGALEAGELFF
TRBJ1-4 TRBV9 . . TGTGCCAGCAGCCCAACGAGGGCGGGACGGATGAATGAAAAACTGTTTTTT CASSPTRAGRMNEKLFF
TRBJ1-1 TRBV6-5 . . TGTGCCAGCACCGGGTCGAACACTGAAGCTTTCTTT CASTGSNTEAFF
TRBJ2-3 TRBV2 . . TGTGCCAGCAGACTAGCTTCTAGCACAGATACGCAGTATTTT CASRLASSTDTQYF
TRBJ2-2 TRBV7-8 . TRBD2 TGTGCCAGCACCCCCTATCGGCTAGCGGGAGGAATGGTGGGGAACACCGGGGAGCTGTTTTTT CASTPYRLAGGMVGNTGELFF
TRBJ2-7 TRBV7-2 . . TGTGCCAGCAGCTTACGGGACACAGTCTACGAGCAGTACTTC CASSLRDTVYEQYF
TRBJ2-5 TRBV7-9 . . TGTGCCAGCAGCTACGACAGTATCCAAGAGACCCAGTACTTC CASSYDSIQETQYF
TRBJ1-2 TRBV10-3 once . TGTGCCATCAGCTCAAGGGGGTATGGCTACACCTTC CAISSRGYGYTF
TRBJ2-7 TRBV30 . . TGTGCCTGGAGTGTAGGAGGGGTAGTTCCGTACTTC CAWSVGGVVPYF
TRBJ2-5 TRBV28 . TRBD2 TGTGCCAGCAGTTCCCGGACTAGGAGTGAGACCCAGTACTTC CASSSRTRSETQYF
TRBJ2-7 TRBV9 . TRBD1 TGTGCCAGCAGCGTAGGACAGGGCGAGGTCGAGCAGTACTTC CASSVGQGEVEQYF
TRBJ2-4 TRBV29-1 . . TGCAGCGTTGCTTTGGGGGCGTATAACATTCAGTACTTC CSVALGAYNIQYF
TRBJ2-3 TRBV9 . . TGTGCCAGCAGCGTAGGGCGAGCGGTTAGCACAGATACGCAGTATTTT CASSVGRAVSTDTQYF
TRBJ1-2 TRBV7-9 . TRBD1 TGTGCCAGCAGTCCTGACAGGGGACTGTTCGGCTACACCTTC CASSPDRGLFGYTF
TRBJ1-2 TRBV27 . . TGTGCCAGCAGTTTTAATTGGGCAGACCTGGGCGGCTACACCTTC CASSFNWADLGGYTF
TRBJ2-1 TRBV9 . . TGTGCCAGCAGCGTAGAGCTTAGCTCCTACAATGAGCAGTTCTTC CASSVELSSYNEQFF
TRBJ1-1 TRBV15 . TRBD1 TGTGCCACCAGCAGCGCCGGACAGGGGATTAGGTTCTTT CATSSAGQGIRFF
TRBJ1-1 TRBV7-9 . TRBD1 TGTGCCAGCAGTTCGGGAACAGGGGTCGGGACTGAAGCTTTCTTT CASSSGTGVGTEAFF
TRBJ1-4 TRBV2 . . TGTGCCAGCAGTGATCTGTTAACTGTAGAAAAACTGTTTTTT CASSDLLTVEKLFF
TRBJ1-5 TRBV28 . . TGTGCCAGCAGTTCCCCCGGGGGCAATCAGCCCCAGCATTTT CASSSPGGNQPQHF
TRBJ2-2 TRBV28 . TRBD2 TGTGCCACCAGTTTATCGCGGGAGGGGAACACCGGGGAGCTGTTTTTT CATSLSREGNTGELFF
TRBJ1-2 TRBV10-3 . TRBD1 TGTGCCATCAGAGAAGGGGGCAGGGGCTACACCTTC CAIREGGRGYTF
TRBJ2-1 TRBV30 . . TGTGCCTGGAGAAAAAGGGGTAGTCGGGATGAGCAGTTCTTC CAWRKRGSRDEQFF
TRBJ2-7 TRBV6-6 . TRBD1 TGTGCCAGCAGTTACTCGGCCCCTAACAGGGGCGACGAGCAGTACTTC CASSYSAPNRGDEQYF
TRBJ1-2 TRBV5-1 . TRBD1 TGCGCCAGCGGACAGGAGGAAGGCTACACCTTC CASGQEEGYTF
TRBJ1-2 TRBV4-1 . . TGCGCCAGCAGCCAAGTTAGATTGGACAGACCAGTCTATGGCTACACCTTC CASSQVRLDRPVYGYTF